A selection of T cell receptor beta chains follows, all from one sample in a study of Ad26.COV2.S vaccination and SARS-CoV-2 variants. The data were produced by immunoSEQ multiplex PCR, yet TCRdb's version contains in-frame clones alone and is incomplete. The sample has around 450,000 clones; approximately 89% are singletons. The material was peripheral blood, obtained in a trial of Ad26.COV2.S vaccine versus placebo. Receptors were obtained from a person between 18 and 65 years old who received the Ad26.COV2.S COVID-19 vaccine or a placebo. Each CDR3 is given with its conserved first and last residue. The D gene is left open where the match is weak. Clone size appears in some rows only: once, few, many, or a class for an expanded clone.

v_gene	abundance	d_gene	j_gene	CDR3aa	CDR3nt
TRBV5-5	.	.	TRBJ1-2	CASSLGFPLNYGYTF	TGTGCCAGCAGCCTAGGGTTTCCCCTTAACTATGGCTACACCTTC
TRBV7-6	.	.	TRBJ2-7	CASSLFPRDTLEQYF	TGTGCCAGCAGCTTATTCCCTCGGGACACCTTGGAGCAGTACTTC
TRBV27	.	TRBD1	TRBJ2-7	CASSYGTDPSSYEQYF	TGTGCCAGCAGTTACGGGACAGACCCGAGCTCCTACGAGCAGTACTTC
TRBV2	.	TRBD2	TRBJ2-3	CASMGLAPSTDTQYF	TGTGCCAGCATGGGACTAGCACCCAGCACAGATACGCAGTATTTT
TRBV5-1	once	.	TRBJ2-5	CASSLQGETQYF	TGCGCCAGCAGCTTACAGGGAGAGACCCAGTACTTC
TRBV28	.	TRBD1	TRBJ2-4	CASSFIWQGARGSPKNIQYF	TGTGCCAGCAGTTTTATCTGGCAGGGGGCGCGCGGGTCGCCCAAAAACATTCAGTACTTC
TRBV5-1	.	.	TRBJ1-2	CASSLEDRVWAF	TGCGCCAGCAGCTTGGAGGATAGAGTTTGGGCCTTC
TRBV11-2	.	TRBD2	TRBJ2-3	CASSLFRLAGPTDTQYF	TGTGCCAGCAGCTTGTTTCGACTAGCGGGCCCCACAGATACGCAGTATTTT
TRBV6-5	.	.	TRBJ1-5	CASRTTHDSNQPQHF	TGTGCCAGCAGGACCACCCATGATAGCAATCAGCCCCAGCATTTT
TRBV18	once	.	TRBJ2-3	CASSLDGSTDTQYF	TGTGCCAGCTCACTCGACGGCAGCACAGATACGCAGTATTTT
TRBV7-8	.	.	TRBJ2-5	CASSLGGWGETQYF	TGTGCCAGCAGCTTAGGTGGATGGGGAGAGACCCAGTACTTC
TRBV5-4	.	TRBD2	TRBJ2-1	CASSLAGLADYNEQFF	TGTGCCAGCAGCTTGGCCGGGCTAGCGGATTACAATGAGCAGTTCTTC
TRBV7-6	many	TRBD1	TRBJ1-5	CASSSQVTGEGVGQPQHF	TGTGCCAGCAGCTCGCAGGTCACAGGGGAGGGTGTCGGTCAGCCCCAGCATTTT
TRBV28	.	TRBD1	TRBJ2-1	CASSIGQGPYNEQFF	TGTGCCAGCAGTATAGGACAGGGACCCTACAATGAGCAGTTCTTC
TRBV18	.	.	TRBJ1-1	CASSPREGGGYTEAFF	TGTGCCAGCTCACCACGCGAGGGGGGAGGGTACACTGAAGCTTTCTTT
TRBV28	.	TRBD1	TRBJ1-2	CASREWDSRNYGYTF	TGTGCCAGCAGGGAGTGGGACAGCCGAAACTATGGCTACACCTTC
TRBV24-1	.	TRBD2	TRBJ2-1	CATSDPGPGLAGMIQFF	TGTGCCACCAGTGACCCCGGACCGGGACTAGCGGGAATGATCCAGTTCTTC
TRBV5-6	few	.	TRBJ2-2	CASSSTVRNTGELFF	TGTGCCAGCAGCTCGACAGTTAGGAACACCGGGGAGCTGTTTTTT
TRBV5-6	.	.	TRBJ1-2	CASSFSGTSGYTF	TGTGCCAGCAGCTTTTCGGGGACTTCAGGCTACACCTTC
TRBV7-8	.	.	TRBJ1-1	CASSLEGLTLGTEAFF	TGTGCCAGCAGCTTAGAAGGACTGACCCTTGGGACTGAAGCTTTCTTT
TRBV19	.	.	TRBJ2-4	CASSIGGAKNIQYF	TGTGCCAGTAGTATCGGGGGTGCCAAAAACATTCAGTACTTC
TRBV7-2	.	.	TRBJ1-2	CASSYGGTEGYTF	TGTGCCAGCAGCTACGGGGGGACGGAAGGCTACACCTTC
TRBV11-3	.	.	TRBJ2-2	CASSLTGETGELFF	TGTGCCAGCAGCTTAACGGGAGAAACCGGGGAGCTGTTTTTT
TRBV14	.	.	TRBJ2-5	CASSQGIRGETQYF	TGTGCCAGCAGCCAAGGTATCAGGGGTGAGACCCAGTACTTC
TRBV18	.	TRBD1	TRBJ2-5	CASSPAGGWETQYF	TGTGCCAGCTCACCAGCAGGGGGTTGGGAGACCCAGTACTTC
TRBV28	.	.	TRBJ2-7	CASSSLSFSGTYEQYF	TGTGCCAGCAGTTCCCTCTCTTTTAGCGGTACCTACGAGCAGTACTTC
TRBV9	.	.	TRBJ1-1	CASLTLTAINTEAFF	TGTGCCAGCTTAACCCTGACAGCTATTAACACTGAAGCTTTCTTT
TRBV13	.	.	TRBJ2-3	CASSLVASSTDTQYF	TGTGCCAGCAGCTTAGTGGCGTCTAGCACAGATACGCAGTATTTT
TRBV5-1	.	.	TRBJ1-2	CASGAPPNYGYTF	TGCGCCAGCGGAGCTCCGCCGAACTATGGCTACACCTTC
TRBV4-3	.	.	TRBJ2-7	CASSQDDRQVYF	TGCGCCAGCAGCCAAGATGATAGGCAGGTCTACTTC
TRBV11-1	.	.	TRBJ2-1	CASSVYYNEQFF	TGTGCCAGCAGCGTCTACTACAATGAGCAGTTCTTC
TRBV5-1	once	.	TRBJ1-5	CASSLEAGDQPQHF	TGCGCCAGCAGCTTGGAGGCAGGGGATCAGCCCCAGCATTTT
TRBV27	.	.	TRBJ2-2	CASSGPRTATGELFF	TGTGCCAGCAGCGGACCCCGGACGGCCACCGGGGAGCTGTTTTTT
TRBV7-8	.	TRBD1	TRBJ2-3	CASSQGTVTDTQYF	TGTGCCAGCAGCCAAGGGACAGTCACTGATACGCAGTATTTT
TRBV14	.	.	TRBJ1-1	CASSQDQDTEAFF	TGTGCCAGCAGCCAAGACCAGGACACTGAAGCTTTCTTT
TRBV3-1/TRBV3-2	.	.	TRBJ2-7	CATSPGPYEQYF	TGTGCCACCTCGCCGGGTCCCTACGAGCAGTACTTC
TRBV18	.	.	TRBJ1-1	CASSPPGTDEAFF	TGTGCCAGCTCACCACCGGGGACCGATGAAGCTTTCTTT
TRBV9	.	.	TRBJ2-5	CASSARQGETQYF	TGTGCCAGCAGCGCAAGGCAGGGAGAGACCCAGTACTTC
TRBV6-5	.	.	TRBJ1-2	CASRMQRYYGYTF	TGTGCCAGCAGGATGCAGCGTTACTATGGCTACACCTTC
TRBV9	.	.	TRBJ2-1	CASSVVPLTLGRNEQFF	TGTGCCAGCAGCGTAGTACCTCTAACGCTAGGGAGGAATGAGCAGTTCTTC
TRBV5-6	.	TRBD1	TRBJ1-6	CASSGTGRGAPLHF	TGTGCCAGCAGCGGGACAGGGAGGGGAGCACCCCTCCACTTT
TRBV7-2	.	.	TRBJ2-7	CASSHRDGFPYEQYF	TGTGCCAGCAGCCACCGGGACGGATTTCCGTACGAGCAGTACTTC
TRBV21-1	.	.	TRBJ1-2	CASTQSTGLHNYGYTF	TGTGCCAGCACCCAATCTACAGGGCTACACAACTATGGCTACACCTTC
TRBV9	.	.	TRBJ2-1	CASSVTGTHSYNEQFF	TGTGCCAGCAGCGTAACCGGGACCCACTCCTACAATGAGCAGTTCTTC
TRBV4-2	.	TRBD1	TRBJ1-4	CASSQGGTGATNEKLFF	TGTGCCAGCAGCCAAGGGGGGACAGGGGCAACTAATGAAAAACTGTTTTTT
TRBV27	.	.	TRBJ1-2	CASSLSISFYGYTF	TGTGCCAGCAGTTTATCGATCAGCTTCTATGGCTACACCTTC
TRBV2	.	TRBD1	TRBJ2-3	CASSGETGEGTQYF	TGTGCCAGCAGTGGGGAGACAGGGGAAGGTACGCAGTATTTT
TRBV19	.	TRBD1	TRBJ2-5	CATRDRERLQETQYF	TGTGCCACCAGGGACAGGGAAAGGCTCCAAGAGACCCAGTACTTC
TRBV11-3	.	TRBD1	TRBJ2-4	CASRVQGANIQYF	TGTGCCAGCAGGGTACAGGGGGCTAACATTCAGTACTTC